The 22 T cell receptor beta chains reported below all come from one sample, sequenced in a study of T cells after yellow fever vaccination. TCRdb reprocessed the 5' RACE reads via MiXCR and lists one record per CDR3 protein. The sample lists 300,000 to 350,000 distinct CDR3 sequences, approximately 12% occurring once. The specimen was CD4+ T cells sorted from PBMCs, collected 45 days after the yellow fever booster vaccination. The source is a man between 18 and 35 years old who received the YFV17D yellow fever vaccine.

This chain joins TRBV2 and TRBJ2-5; tentative D call: TRBD2 (5 bases). Germline V gives CDR1 SNHLY, CDR2 FYNNEI. This CDR3 comprises 15 residues. The V gene lost 4 bases and the J gene lost 3 bases, with 15 bases spanning the gap. CDR3 in amino acids: CASSVGSGYEETQYF. The CDR3 DNA reads TGTGCCAGCAGTGTAGGGTCGGGGTACGAAGAGACCCAGTACTTC. The complete variable domain, with remaining parts taken from reference TRBV2 and TRBJ2-5, reads EPEVTQTPSHQVTQMGQEVILRCVPISNHLYFYWYRQILGQKVEFLVSFYNNEISEKSEIFDDQFSVERPDGSNFTLKIRSTKLEDSAMYFCASSVGSGYEETQYFGPGTRLLVL.

This clonotype was picked up a small number of times. This sequence joins TRBV7-2 and TRBJ2-5; maybe TRBD1 (5 bases). Germline-derived CDR1 and CDR2 are SGHTA and FQGNSA. Deletions cut 6 bases from V and 4 bases from J, with 9 bases between. The CDR3 is 12 amino acids. As DNA, the CDR3 is TGTGCCAGCAGTCGACAGTCAGAGACCCAGTACTTC. Translated, it gives CASSRQSETQYF.

V usage is TRBV10-3 and J usage is TRBJ2-3; 7 nucleotides agree with TRBD1. J gave up 2 bases and V 6 bases, and 5 bases lay outside the gene matches. This CDR3 contains 14 residues. CDR1 and CDR2 (germline): ENHRY, SYGVKD. CDR3 amino acids: CAISPTGATDTQYF. In DNA, the CDR3 is TGTGCCATCAGCCCAACAGGGGCCACAGATACGCAGTATTTT.

The rearrangement joins TRBV6-5 to TRBJ2-2, with D possibly being TRBD2 (6 bases). There are 16 residues in the CDR3. V lost 1 base and J lost 4, with 13 bases in between. Germline V gene sequence: CDR1 MNHEY, CDR2 SVGAGI. The CDR3 DNA reads TGTGCCAGCAGTTACTTCGGTAATAGCGGCACCGGGGAGCTGTTTTTT. Encoded protein: CASSYFGNSGTGELFF.

The chain combines TRBV7-8 with TRBJ1-2; D not resolved. The CDR3 is 16 residues long. Germline values: CDR1 SGHVS, CDR2 FQNEAQ. Trimming pared 4 bases from V and 1 base from J, leaving 16 bases between. The CDR3 DNA sequence: TGTGCCAGCAGCTCCATGAACATTGACTTTAACTATGGCTACACCTTC. Translated, it gives CASSSMNIDFNYGYTF.

This chain links TRBV3-1 with TRBJ2-3; possibly TRBD2 for D (6 bases). The CDR3 contains 15 residues. The V gene lost 3 bases and the J gene lost 6 bases, with 16 bases spanning the gap. Germline values: CDR1 LGHDT, CDR2 YNNKEL (reference sequence). CDR3 in amino acids: CASSQWDWKSDTQYF. CDR3 nucleotide sequence: TGTGCCAGCAGCCAGTGGGACTGGAAGTCCGATACGCAGTATTTT.

V gene TRBV12-5 combines with J gene TRBJ1-1; no definite D call. Germline V gives CDR1 LGHNT, CDR2 FRNRAP. The CDR3 spans 14 residues. The V and J ends lost 1 base and 4 bases respectively, with 10 bases between them. CDR3 loop: CASGLGRDSTEAFF. The CDR3, as DNA: TGTGCTAGTGGTTTGGGTAGGGATTCCACTGAAGCTTTCTTT.

This sequence joins TRBV11-2 and TRBJ2-1; 8 bases match TRBD1. CDR1 and CDR2 from the germline V gene are SGHAT and FQNNGV. The CDR3 totals 15 residues. The V and J ends lost 5 bases and 4 bases, in that order; junction bases with no gene match: 7. DNA of the CDR3: TGTGCCAGCAGCGTTAGACAGGGGAAGTACAATGAGCAGTTCTTC. Amino acid sequence: CASSVRQGKYNEQFF.

The rearrangement uses TRBV12-3 or TRBV12-4 and TRBJ1-2; 7 bases are shared with TRBD1. CDR3 length equals 14 residues. V was pared by 7 bases and J by 4 bases, with 9 bases of the junction left unmatched. CDR3 bases: TGTGCCAGCACCAAGACAGGGCTCAGCTATGGCTACACCTTC. This gives the protein CASTKTGLSYGYTF.

For the CDR3, the DNA is TGTGCCAGCAGCTTGCTAGCGGGGGGGCTCGAGCAGTACTTC. Encoded protein: CASSLLAGGLEQYF. The chain is built from TRBV5-4 and TRBJ2-7; 12 bases align to TRBD2. The CDR3 sequence is 14 residues long. Germline trimming cut 1 base from V and 6 bases from J; bases unmatched to any gene: 2. Germline CDR1 is SGHNT and CDR2 is YYREEE (reference sequence).

The chain combines TRBV5-1 with TRBJ2-7, with TRBD2 matching 9 bases. CDR1 SGHRS and CDR2 YFSETQ come from the germline V gene. The CDR3 is 14 amino acids. The junction had 6 bases not matched to a gene; V was cut back by 4 bases and J by 4 bases. CDR3 bases: TGCGCCAGCAGCGCTGCTAGCGGGGTGTACGAGCAGTACTTC. Its protein product is CASSAASGVYEQYF.

The rearrangement links TRBV10-3 to TRBJ1-2; D is perhaps TRBD1 (5 bases). Germline-derived CDR1 and CDR2 are ENHRY and SYGVKD. The CDR3 covers 15 residues. V lost 1 base and J 0 bases, leaving 9 bases between the germline ends. In nucleotides, the CDR3 is TGTGCCATCAGTGAGTTGTCGGGGGCTAACTATGGCTACACCTTC. Translation: CAISELSGANYGYTF.

This chain uses TRBV14 with TRBJ2-3; tentative D call: TRBD2 (6 bases). V was shortened by 8 bases and J by 1 base, with 13 bases between the two germline ends. This CDR3 has 14 residues. Germline values: CDR1 SGHDN, CDR2 FVKESK. CDR3: CASARSGGTDTQYF. Written as DNA, the CDR3 is TGTGCCAGCGCCCGTAGCGGCGGCACAGATACGCAGTATTTT. The full variable domain, rest sourced from reference TRBV14 and TRBJ2-3, is EAGVTQFPSHSVIEKGQTVTLRCDPISGHDNLYWYRRVMGKEIKFLLHFVKESKQDESGMPNNRFLAERTGGTYSTLKVQPAELEDSGVYFCASARSGGTDTQYFGPGTRLTVL.

This clonotype was counted at least ten times. The chain has TRBV25-1 and TRBJ1-3; TRBD1 matches at 8 bases. The V gene end was trimmed by 5 bases and the J gene end by 4 bases; junction bases not matched to a gene: 4. Germline V CDR1 and CDR2: MGHDK, SYGVNS. The CDR3 runs to 14 residues. This CDR3 is CASSTGTGGNTIYF. CDR3 nucleotide sequence: TGTGCCAGCAGTACCGGGACAGGAGGAAACACCATATATTTT.

This clonotype has a handful of counts. The V call is TRBV29-1, the J call TRBJ1-1, with D maybe TRBD1 (6 bases). Germline values: CDR1 SQVTM, CDR2 ANQGSEA. The CDR3 loop spans 11 amino acids. V was clipped by 6 bases and J by 3 bases, with 8 bases between them. In DNA form, the CDR3 reads TGCAGCGTGCCAGGGGACACTGAAGCTTTCTTT. Amino acids: CSVPGDTEAFF.

This chain joins TRBV4-3 and TRBJ1-1, with D tentatively TRBD1 (5 bases). Germline CDR1 is LGHNA and CDR2 is YSLEER. V lost 5 bases to trimming and J lost 4 bases, with 14 bases between them. CDR3 length equals 14 residues. The CDR3 DNA sequence: TGCGCCAGCAGCTCCAACTGGGGGAGCACTGAAGCTTTCTTT. It specifies CASSSNWGSTEAFF.

The sample holds many counts of this clonotype. The chain combines TRBV5-1 with TRBJ2-3, with 9 bases identical to TRBD2. The ends lost 2 bases at V and 1 base at J; junction bases unmatched: 2. The length of the CDR3 is 15 residues. Germline loops: CDR1 SGHRS, CDR2 YFSETQ. DNA for the CDR3: TGCGCCAGCAGCTTATCTAGCGGGGGCACAGATACGCAGTATTTT. Its protein is CASSLSSGGTDTQYF.

V and J are TRBV5-6 and TRBJ2-1; D perhaps matches TRBD2 (5 bases). V shed 1 base and J shed 10 bases, with 9 bases lying between them. This CDR3 comprises 12 residues. Germline V gene data show CDR1 as SGHDT and CDR2 as YYEEEE. The DNA for the CDR3 is TGTGCCAGCAGCTTGCGGGGTCTAGAGCAGTTCTTC. Encoded protein: CASSLRGLEQFF. Full variable domain (rest looked up from reference TRBV5-6 and TRBJ2-1): DAGVTQSPTHLIKTRGQQVTLRCSPKSGHDTVSWYQQALGQGPQFIFQYYEEEERQRGNFPDRFSGHQFPNYSSELNVNALLLGDSALYLCASSLRGLEQFFGPGTRLTVL.

The chain uses TRBV2 and TRBJ2-1, with D perhaps given as TRBD1 or TRBD2 (5 bases each). Trimming removed 7 bases from V and 1 base from J, with 11 bases in between. The CDR3 length is 14 residues. Looked up from germline, CDR1 is SNHLY and CDR2 is FYNNEI. CDR3 coding DNA: TGTGCCAGCACCCAGGGAGTATCCTACAATGAGCAGTTCTTC. Amino acids: CASTQGVSYNEQFF.

The rearrangement links TRBV5-1 to TRBJ2-5; possible D gene TRBD2, 5 bases. Germline-derived CDR1 and CDR2 are SGHRS and YFSETQ. This CDR3 spans 15 amino acids. The V end was cut by 2 bases, the J end by 2 bases, with 13 bases between. The CDR3 loop reads CASSFIGAVQETQYF. CDR3 nucleotide sequence: TGCGCCAGCAGCTTCATAGGAGCGGTGCAAGAGACCCAGTACTTC.

The CDR3 region is CASSQERGRGSYGYTF. The CDR3, as DNA: TGCGCCAGCAGCCAAGAGAGAGGCAGGGGGAGTTATGGCTACACCTTC. The rearrangement uses TRBV4-1 and TRBJ1-2, with 7 nucleotides matching TRBD1. V lost 0 bases and J lost 5; bases outside the gene matches: 9. Looked up from germline, CDR1 is MGHRA and CDR2 is YSYEKL. The CDR3 sequence is 16 residues long.

This clonotype was seen a handful of times. CDR3 sequence (DNA): TGTGCCAGCACTGACGTCGAGCAGTTCTTC. Its protein product is CASTDVEQFF. The chain recombines TRBV5-7 with TRBJ2-1; D gene unclear. TRBV5-7 is an ORF, and what it does is uncertain. With 6 bases removed from V and 10 bases from J, the gap between germline ends came to 8 bases. CDR3 length equals 10 residues.